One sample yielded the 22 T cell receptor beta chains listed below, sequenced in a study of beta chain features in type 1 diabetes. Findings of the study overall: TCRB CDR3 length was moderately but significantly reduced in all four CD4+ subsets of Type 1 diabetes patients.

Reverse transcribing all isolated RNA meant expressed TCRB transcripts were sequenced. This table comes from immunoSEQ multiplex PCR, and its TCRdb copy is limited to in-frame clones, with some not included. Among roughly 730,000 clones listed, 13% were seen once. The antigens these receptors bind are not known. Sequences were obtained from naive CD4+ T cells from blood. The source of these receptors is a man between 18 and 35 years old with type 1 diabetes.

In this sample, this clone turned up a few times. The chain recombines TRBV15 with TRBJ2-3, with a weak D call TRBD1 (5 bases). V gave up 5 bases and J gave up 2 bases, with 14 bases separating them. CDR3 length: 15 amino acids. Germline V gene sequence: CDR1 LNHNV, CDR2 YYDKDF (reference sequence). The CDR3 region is CATSSLGRITDTQYF. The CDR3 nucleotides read TGTGCCACCAGCTCCCTGGGGCGGATCACAGATACGCAGTATTTT.

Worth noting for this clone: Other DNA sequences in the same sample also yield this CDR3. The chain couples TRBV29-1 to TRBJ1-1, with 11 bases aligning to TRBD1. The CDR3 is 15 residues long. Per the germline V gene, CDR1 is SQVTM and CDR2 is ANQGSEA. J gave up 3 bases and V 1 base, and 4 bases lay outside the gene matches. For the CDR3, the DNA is TGCAGCGTTGAAGGGACAGGGGGCGCCGACACTGAAGCTTTCTTT. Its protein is CSVEGTGGADTEAFF.

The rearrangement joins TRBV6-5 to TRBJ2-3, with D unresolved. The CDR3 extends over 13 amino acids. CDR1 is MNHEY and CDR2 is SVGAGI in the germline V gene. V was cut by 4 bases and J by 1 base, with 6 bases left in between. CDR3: CASSSPGTDTQYF. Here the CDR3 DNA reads TGTGCCAGCAGTTCGCCGGGCACAGATACGCAGTATTTT.

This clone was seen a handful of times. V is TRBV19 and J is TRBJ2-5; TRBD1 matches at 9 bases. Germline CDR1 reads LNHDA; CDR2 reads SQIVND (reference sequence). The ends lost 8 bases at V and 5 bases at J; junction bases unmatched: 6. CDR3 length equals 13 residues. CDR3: CASSLDRGETQYF. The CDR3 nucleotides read TGTGCCAGTTCCTTGGACAGGGGTGAGACCCAGTACTTC.

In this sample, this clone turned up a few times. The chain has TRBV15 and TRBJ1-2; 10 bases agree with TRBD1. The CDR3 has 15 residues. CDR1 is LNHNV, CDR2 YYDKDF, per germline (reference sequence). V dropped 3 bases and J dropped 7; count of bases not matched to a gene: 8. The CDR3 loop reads CATSSRQGARGGYTF. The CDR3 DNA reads TGTGCCACCAGCAGCAGACAGGGGGCAAGGGGTGGCTACACCTTC.

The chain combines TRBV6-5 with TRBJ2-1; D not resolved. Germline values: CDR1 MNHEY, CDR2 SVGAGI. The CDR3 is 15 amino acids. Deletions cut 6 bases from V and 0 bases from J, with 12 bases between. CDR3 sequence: CASRSTLSSYNEQFF. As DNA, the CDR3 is TGTGCCAGCAGATCGACCCTGAGCTCCTACAATGAGCAGTTCTTC.

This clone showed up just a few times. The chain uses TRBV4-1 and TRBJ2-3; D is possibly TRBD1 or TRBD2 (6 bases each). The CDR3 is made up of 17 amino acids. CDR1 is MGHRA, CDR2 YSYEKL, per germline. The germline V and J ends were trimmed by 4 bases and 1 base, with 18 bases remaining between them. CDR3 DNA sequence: TGCGCCAGCAGCCTCGGTTTAGGGGGGTCCGGCACAGATACGCAGTATTTT. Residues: CASSLGLGGSGTDTQYF.

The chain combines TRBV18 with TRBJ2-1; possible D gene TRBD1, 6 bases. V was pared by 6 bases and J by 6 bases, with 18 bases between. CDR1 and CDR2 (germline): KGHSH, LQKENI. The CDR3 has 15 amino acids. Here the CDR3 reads CASSPGVGLANEQFF. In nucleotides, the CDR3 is TGTGCCAGCTCGCCAGGGGTGGGGCTCGCCAATGAGCAGTTCTTC.

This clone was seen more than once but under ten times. The CDR3 spells CASSLGLRTEAFF. The CDR3 bases are TGTGCCAGCAGCTTAGGGTTGCGCACTGAAGCTTTCTTT. The chain joins TRBV7-9 to TRBJ1-1; D ambiguous. With 1 base removed from V and 4 bases from J, the gap between germline ends came to 7 bases. Germline loops: CDR1 SEHNR, CDR2 FQNEAQ (reference sequence). The CDR3 sequence is 13 residues long.

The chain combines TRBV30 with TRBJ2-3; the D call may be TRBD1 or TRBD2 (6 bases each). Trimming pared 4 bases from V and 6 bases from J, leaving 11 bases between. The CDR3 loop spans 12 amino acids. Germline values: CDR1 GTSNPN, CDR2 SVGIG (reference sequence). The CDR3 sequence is CAWTQGGDTQYF. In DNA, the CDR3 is TGTGCCTGGACCCAAGGGGGGGATACGCAGTATTTT.

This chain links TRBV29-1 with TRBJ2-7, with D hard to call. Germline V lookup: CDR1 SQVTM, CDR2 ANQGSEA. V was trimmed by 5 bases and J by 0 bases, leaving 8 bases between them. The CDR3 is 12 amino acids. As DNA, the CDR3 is TGCAGCGTTAGGAAGAGCTCCTACGAGCAGTACTTC. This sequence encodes CSVRKSSYEQYF.

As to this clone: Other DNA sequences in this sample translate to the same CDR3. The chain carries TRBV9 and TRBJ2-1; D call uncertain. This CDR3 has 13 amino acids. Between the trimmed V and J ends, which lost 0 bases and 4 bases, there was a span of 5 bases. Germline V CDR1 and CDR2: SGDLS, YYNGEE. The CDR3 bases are TGTGCCAGCAGCGTAGCGGTATACAATGAGCAGTTCTTC. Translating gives CASSVAVYNEQFF.

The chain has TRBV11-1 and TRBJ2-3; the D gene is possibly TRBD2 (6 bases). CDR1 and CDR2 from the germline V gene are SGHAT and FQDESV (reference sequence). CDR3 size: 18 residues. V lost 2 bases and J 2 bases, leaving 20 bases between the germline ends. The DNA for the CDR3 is TGTGCCAGCAGCTTAAGTTTTGGGACTCTAGCAGACACAGATACGCAGTATTTT. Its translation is CASSLSFGTLADTDTQYF.

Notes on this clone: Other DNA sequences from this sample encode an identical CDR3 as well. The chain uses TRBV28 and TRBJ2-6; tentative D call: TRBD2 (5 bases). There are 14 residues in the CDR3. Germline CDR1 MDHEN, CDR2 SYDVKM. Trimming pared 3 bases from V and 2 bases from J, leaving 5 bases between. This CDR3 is CASSFSAGANVLTF. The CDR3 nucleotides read TGTGCCAGCAGTTTTAGCGCTGGGGCCAACGTCCTGACTTTC.

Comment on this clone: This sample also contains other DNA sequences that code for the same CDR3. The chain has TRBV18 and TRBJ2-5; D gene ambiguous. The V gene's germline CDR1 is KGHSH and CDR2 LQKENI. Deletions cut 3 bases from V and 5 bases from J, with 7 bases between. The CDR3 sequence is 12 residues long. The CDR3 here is CASSPSRETQYF. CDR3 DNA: TGTGCCAGCTCACCGTCCCGGGAGACCCAGTACTTC.

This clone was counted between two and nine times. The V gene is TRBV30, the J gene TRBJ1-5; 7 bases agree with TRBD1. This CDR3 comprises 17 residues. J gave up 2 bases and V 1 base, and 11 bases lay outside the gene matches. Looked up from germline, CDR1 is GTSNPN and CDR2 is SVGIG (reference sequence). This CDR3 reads CAWSEPVTGAGNQPQHF. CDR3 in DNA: TGTGCCTGGAGTGAGCCGGTTACAGGGGCGGGCAATCAGCCCCAGCATTTT. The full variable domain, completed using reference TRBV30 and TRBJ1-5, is SQTIHQWPATLVQPVGSPLSLECTVEGTSNPNLYWYRQAAGRGLQLLFYSVGIGQISSEVPQNLSASRPQDRQFILSSKKLLLSDSGFYLCAWSEPVTGAGNQPQHFGDGTRLSIL.

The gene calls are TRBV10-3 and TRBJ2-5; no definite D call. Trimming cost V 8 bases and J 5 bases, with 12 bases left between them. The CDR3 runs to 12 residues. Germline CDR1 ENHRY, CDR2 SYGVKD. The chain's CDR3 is CAIGVGGETQYF. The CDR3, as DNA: TGTGCCATCGGTGTCGGTGGGGAGACCCAGTACTTC.

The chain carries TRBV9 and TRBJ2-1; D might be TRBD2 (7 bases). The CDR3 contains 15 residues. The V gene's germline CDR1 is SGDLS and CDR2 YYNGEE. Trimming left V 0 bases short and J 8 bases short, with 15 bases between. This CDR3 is CASSVGAWGGDEQFF. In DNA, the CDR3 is TGTGCCAGCAGCGTAGGCGCGTGGGGGGGCGATGAGCAGTTCTTC.

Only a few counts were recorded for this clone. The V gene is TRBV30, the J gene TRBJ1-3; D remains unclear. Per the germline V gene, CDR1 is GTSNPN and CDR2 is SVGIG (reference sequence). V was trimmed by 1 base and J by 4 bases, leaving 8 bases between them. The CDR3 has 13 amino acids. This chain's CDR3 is CAWSDLQGNTIYF. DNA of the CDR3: TGTGCCTGGAGTGACTTACAGGGAAACACCATATATTTT.

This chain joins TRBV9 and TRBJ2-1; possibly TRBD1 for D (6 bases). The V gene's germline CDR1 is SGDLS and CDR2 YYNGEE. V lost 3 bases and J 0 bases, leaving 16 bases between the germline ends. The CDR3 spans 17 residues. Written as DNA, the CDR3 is TGTGCCAGCAGCGAGGGGACAATCGTAGTCTCCTACAATGAGCAGTTCTTC. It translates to CASSEGTIVVSYNEQFF.

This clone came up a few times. As DNA, the CDR3 is TGTGCCAGCAGCTTACTGCCGTCCTACGAGCAGTACTTC. Translating gives CASSLLPSYEQYF. The chain combines TRBV11-2 with TRBJ2-7, with D unresolved. Germline CDR1 SGHAT, CDR2 FQNNGV. This CDR3 has 13 residues. The V end was cut by 2 bases, the J end by 1 base, with 6 bases between.

DNA of the CDR3: TGTGCCAGCAGTAGGGGGCGTCGAGAGACCCAGTACTTC. It translates to CASSRGRRETQYF. The chain carries TRBV2 and TRBJ2-5, with 7 bases lining up with TRBD1. Germline CDR1 is SNHLY and CDR2 is FYNNEI. The CDR3 spans 13 residues. Trimming at V came to 5 bases and at J to 4 bases, leaving 4 bases not matched to a gene.